The next 27 T cell receptor beta chains were all read from a single sample in a study of blood T cell repertoires in COVID-19. Libraries were prepared by immunoSEQ multiplex PCR; TCRdb keeps only in-frame clonotypes and omits some of them. The sample shows around 70,000 clones, 82% of them seen only once. The specimen was peripheral blood. These receptors all come from a man in his sixties with acute or convalescent COVID-19.

This chain links TRBV19 with TRBJ2-6; possible D gene TRBD1, 6 bases. Trimming removed 2 bases from V and 4 bases from J, with 9 bases in between. Germline loops: CDR1 LNHDA, CDR2 SQIVND (reference sequence). The CDR3 contains 15 residues. CDR3 protein: CASSITGTGANVLTF. The DNA of the CDR3 is TGTGCCAGTAGTATAACAGGGACCGGGGCCAACGTCCTGACTTTC.

The rearrangement joins TRBV5-6 to TRBJ2-5; D unclear. Germline CDR1 is SGHDT and CDR2 is YYEEEE. The V gene lost 0 bases and the J gene lost 0 bases, with 6 bases spanning the gap. The CDR3 consists of 14 residues. CDR3 DNA sequence: TGTGCCAGCAGCTTGGCAGCGTACCAAGAGACCCAGTACTTC. Its protein is CASSLAAYQETQYF.

V gene TRBV24-1 combines with J gene TRBJ2-3; 11 bases align to TRBD2. V shed 5 bases and J 6 bases; nucleotides not matched to a gene: 6. Germline CDR1 KGHDR, CDR2 SFDVKD. This CDR3 spans 15 amino acids. Here the CDR3 DNA reads TGTGCCACCAGTGTCTTAGCGGGGGGGTTGGATACGCAGTATTTT. Protein product: CATSVLAGGLDTQYF.

V usage is TRBV7-9 and J usage is TRBJ1-1, with D maybe TRBD1 (5 bases). This CDR3 contains 18 residues. Germline assignment: CDR1 SEHNR and CDR2 FQNEAQ (reference sequence). Trimming stripped 2 bases from V and 1 base from J, with 20 bases between. The CDR3 nucleotides read TGTGCCAGCAGCTTAAGGGATCACCCGGGGGAACGGAACACTGAAGCTTTCTTT. Translating it yields CASSLRDHPGERNTEAFF.

The V gene is TRBV5-1, the J gene TRBJ2-2; D is unresolved. This CDR3 spans 15 amino acids. CDR1 and CDR2 from the germline V gene are SGHRS and YFSETQ. V shed 1 base and J shed 1 base, with 8 bases lying between them. The CDR3 coding sequence is TGCGCCAGCAGCTTGAATGCGGTGAACACCGGGGAGCTGTTTTTT. Its protein is CASSLNAVNTGELFF.

The genes are TRBV19 and TRBJ2-3, with 8 bases aligning to TRBD2. Germline CDR1 reads LNHDA; CDR2 reads SQIVND (reference sequence). V lost 4 bases, J lost 7 bases, and 7 bases stayed unmatched. This CDR3 is built from 14 residues. Written as DNA, the CDR3 is TGTGCCAGTAGTAACGGGGGGGGTGGGAATACGCAGTATTTT. Translated, it gives CASSNGGGGNTQYF.

The CDR3 DNA is TGTGCCAAAGGGACCGGGACACGGGGTGGGAAACTGTTTTTT. This codes for CAKGTGTRGGKLFF. This sequence joins TRBV2 and TRBJ1-4, with a tentative D call TRBD1 (6 bases). Germline V gene data show CDR1 as SNHLY and CDR2 as FYNNEI. The V gene lost 10 bases and the J gene lost 11 bases, with 23 bases spanning the gap. CDR3 length equals 14 residues.

V and J are TRBV10-3 and TRBJ1-1, with D possibly being TRBD1 (6 bases). CDR1 and CDR2 from the germline V gene are ENHRY and SYGVKD. The CDR3 is 14 amino acids. Trimming pared 2 bases from V and 2 bases from J, leaving 9 bases between. The DNA of the CDR3 is TGTGCCATCAGTGAGGTAGGGGGAAACACTGAAGCTTTCTTT. The encoded protein is CAISEVGGNTEAFF.

This rearrangement joins TRBV19 to TRBJ2-4, with D perhaps TRBD2 (5 bases). This CDR3 has 15 residues. The germline V and J ends were trimmed by 6 bases and 0 bases, with 12 bases remaining between them. Germline lookup yields CDR1 LNHDA and CDR2 SQIVND (reference sequence). The CDR3 sequence is CASSVGELAKNIQYF. The DNA of the CDR3 is TGTGCCAGTAGCGTCGGGGAGCTAGCCAAAAACATTCAGTACTTC.

V usage is TRBV5-4 and J usage is TRBJ2-3; 11 nucleotides match TRBD1. V lost 3 bases to trimming and J lost 3 bases; unmatched junction nucleotides: 0. Germline CDR1 and CDR2: SGHNT and YYREEE (reference sequence). The CDR3 is 14 amino acids. In DNA, the CDR3 is TGTGCCAGCAGCTGGGACAGGGGGACAGATACGCAGTATTTT. Protein sequence: CASSWDRGTDTQYF.

This chain links TRBV7-9 with TRBJ1-5; possible D gene TRBD1, 5 bases. Germline-derived CDR1 and CDR2 are SEHNR and FQNEAQ (reference sequence). Trimming shortened V by 2 bases and J by 4 bases, and 15 bases separated the two germline ends. This CDR3 is built from 16 residues. The CDR3 loop is CASSLLGRVGNQPQHF. In DNA form, the CDR3 reads TGTGCCAGCAGCTTACTAGGCAGGGTCGGGAATCAGCCCCAGCATTTT. The whole variable domain, remainder taken from reference TRBV7-9 and TRBJ1-5, is DTGVSQNPRHKITKRGQNVTFRCDPISEHNRLYWYRQTLGQGPEFLTYFQNEAQLEKSRLLSDRFSAERPKGSFSTLEIQRTEQGDSAMYLCASSLLGRVGNQPQHFGDGTRLSIL.

V usage is TRBV10-3 and J usage is TRBJ2-1, with 9 nucleotides matching TRBD1. The CDR3 has 13 residues. Germline loops: CDR1 ENHRY, CDR2 SYGVKD. V lost 2 bases and J lost 8; bases outside the gene matches: 1. Here the CDR3 DNA reads TGTGCCATCAGTGAGACAGGGGGCCATGAGCAGTTCTTC. Translated, it gives CAISETGGHEQFF.

This rearrangement joins TRBV6-5 to TRBJ2-1; D not certain. V shed 1 base and J shed 0 bases, with 7 bases lying between them. The V gene's germline CDR1 is MNHEY and CDR2 SVGAGI. The length of the CDR3 is 15 residues. CDR3 protein: CASSYLARSYNEQFF. The CDR3 region has the DNA TGTGCCAGCAGTTACTTAGCTCGCTCCTACAATGAGCAGTTCTTC.

As concerns this clone: Mismatch with germline at one junction end may stem from a read error. This chain links TRBV5-4 with TRBJ1-1; weak D call: TRBD1 (5 bases). The germline gives CDR1 SGHNT, CDR2 YYREEE (reference sequence). This CDR3 has 12 residues. The CDR3 sequence is CASSLRLGHQYF. The CDR3 DNA sequence: TGTGCCAGCAGCTTGAGGCTAGGACACCAATACTTT.

The genes are TRBV18 and TRBJ2-5, with D perhaps matching TRBD2 (7 bases). The CDR3 length is 15 residues. The germline V and J ends were trimmed by 2 bases and 1 base, with 11 bases remaining between them. The germline gives CDR1 KGHSH, CDR2 LQKENI. CDR3 DNA sequence: TGTGCCAGCTCACCAGGGAGGGGGGCCCAAGAGACCCAGTACTTC. Translated: CASSPGRGAQETQYF. Combining the CDR3 with reference TRBV18 and TRBJ2-5 gives the whole variable domain NAGVMQNPRHLVRRRGQEARLRCSPMKGHSHVYWYRQLPEEGLKFMVYLQKENIIDESGMPKERFSAEFPKEGPSILRIQQVVRGDSAAYFCASSPGRGAQETQYFGPGTRLLVL.

The chain joins TRBV2 to TRBJ1-6; D is undetermined. The CDR3 loop spans 14 amino acids. Germline V gene lookup returns CDR1 SNHLY and CDR2 FYNNEI. Trimming shortened V by 6 bases and J by 10 bases, and 16 bases separated the two germline ends. The CDR3 DNA sequence: TGTGCCAGCAGCGGACGGCGATCGGGGTCACCCCTCCACTTT. As protein: CASSGRRSGSPLHF.

The table lists this clone with a few counts. The chain uses TRBV3-1 (or the pseudogene TRBV3-2) and TRBJ2-5; 7 bases line up with TRBD1. Germline V gene data show CDR1 as LGHDT and CDR2 as YNNKEL (reference sequence). The CDR3 spans 14 residues. The junction had 2 bases not matched to a gene; V was cut back by 3 bases and J by 1 base. This CDR3 reads CASSQRTGQETQYF. In DNA, the CDR3 is TGTGCCAGCAGCCAGAGGACAGGCCAAGAGACCCAGTACTTC.

This sequence joins TRBV11-2 and TRBJ1-2; D unclear. Trimming took 6 bases from V and 4 from J, leaving 9 bases between them. The germline CDR1 and CDR2 sequences are SGHAT and FQNNGV. The CDR3 is 12 amino acids. The CDR3 DNA reads as TGTGCCAGCAGGAGCAACAGCTATGGCTACACCTTC. This encodes CASRSNSYGYTF.

The chain employs TRBV29-1 and TRBJ2-1, with D perhaps matching TRBD2 (6 bases). CDR1 is SQVTM and CDR2 is ANQGSEA in the germline V gene. The CDR3 is made up of 14 amino acids. Trimming shortened V by 4 bases and J by 4 bases, and 14 bases separated the two germline ends. CDR3 nucleotides: TGCAGCGTTGTGAACGAGGGAGGTTACAATGAGCAGTTCTTC. It specifies CSVVNEGGYNEQFF.

The gene calls are TRBV30 and TRBJ1-3; D is unclear. The CDR3 has 14 amino acids. Germline CDR1 GTSNPN, CDR2 SVGIG (reference sequence). The V and J ends lost 0 bases and 8 bases respectively, with 14 bases between them. In DNA, the CDR3 is TGTGCCTGGAGTGTAAGGCGGGCGGCGGACACCATATATTTT. It yields the protein CAWSVRRAADTIYF.

This clone was counted between two and nine times. The rearrangement joins TRBV2 to TRBJ1-1; tentative D call: TRBD1 (6 bases). The germline V gene encodes CDR1 SNHLY and CDR2 FYNNEI. V lost 2 bases to trimming and J lost 3 bases, with 10 bases between them. The CDR3 loop spans 14 amino acids. For the CDR3, the DNA is TGTGCCAGCAGTGAATACAGGGCGGACACTGAAGCTTTCTTT. It specifies CASSEYRADTEAFF.

V and J are TRBV5-4 and TRBJ1-1; 7 bases line up with TRBD1. Germline V CDR1 and CDR2: SGHNT, YYREEE (reference sequence). V trimming: 2 bases; J trimming: 3 bases; junction bases outside the gene matches: 7. The CDR3 is 15 residues long. CDR3 DNA: TGTGCCAGCAGCTTAGGGGGCAGGACTGACACTGAAGCTTTCTTT. It yields the protein CASSLGGRTDTEAFF.

V gene TRBV18 combines with J gene TRBJ1-1; possible D gene TRBD1, 6 bases. CDR1 and CDR2 from the germline V gene are KGHSH and LQKENI. CDR3 size: 15 residues. The V end was cut by 2 bases, the J end by 0 bases, with 10 bases between. The CDR3 is CASSPGAGVNTEAFF. CDR3 coding DNA: TGTGCCAGCTCACCAGGGGCAGGGGTGAACACTGAAGCTTTCTTT.

The rearrangement uses TRBV6-6 and TRBJ1-5; 8 bases line up with TRBD1. V was pared by 5 bases and J by 3 bases, with 12 bases of the junction left unmatched. This CDR3 has 17 residues. CDR1 is MNHNY, CDR2 SVGAGI, per germline (reference sequence). CDR3 loop: CASSPDLRDRPNQPQHF. Here the CDR3 DNA reads TGTGCCAGCAGTCCAGACCTCCGGGACAGGCCCAATCAGCCCCAGCATTTT.

This clone was detected a few times. The rearrangement joins TRBV3-1 (or the pseudogene TRBV3-2) to TRBJ1-3; weak D call: TRBD1 (5 bases). The ends were cut back, 4 bases at V and 1 base at J, with 11 bases in the middle. The CDR3 runs to 15 residues. Germline V lookup: CDR1 LGHDT, CDR2 YNNKEL (reference sequence). The CDR3 protein is CASSPLDSSGNTIYF. CDR3 sequence (DNA): TGTGCCAGCAGCCCACTCGACAGTTCTGGAAACACCATATATTTT.

This chain joins TRBV9 and TRBJ2-7; D gene ambiguous. Germline lookup yields CDR1 SGDLS and CDR2 YYNGEE. This CDR3 comprises 13 residues. V dropped 0 bases and J dropped 6 bases, with 10 bases sitting between them. CDR3 sequence (DNA): TGTGCCAGCAGCGTAGAAACGGGTGGCGAGCAGTACGTC. Its protein product is CASSVETGGEQYV.

V gene TRBV29-1 combines with J gene TRBJ1-1, with 10 bases fitting TRBD1. J was trimmed by 1 base and V by 6 bases; bases with no gene match: 5. In germline, CDR1 is SQVTM, CDR2 ANQGSEA. CDR3 length: 14 amino acids. CDR3 loop: CSVRTGGTNTEAFF. The DNA of the CDR3 is TGCAGCGTCCGGACAGGGGGGACGAACACTGAAGCTTTCTTT.